This T cell receptor (beta chain) is from a study of T cell repertoires in cytomegalovirus infection. Study context: A matching HLA type, together with CMV infection, was signaled by public TCR beta signatures.

In the case of this clonotype: Its antigen is still unknown.

TCRdb itself ran the reads through MiXCR, one entry per CDR3 protein. This table has about 89,000 distinct CDR3 sequences, 25% to 30% appearing once. General study results and limits: The ex vivo response showed dominance by HLA-C-restricted CMV-specific TCR beta clonotypes. The study identified carriers of CMV plus the relevant HLA from cumulative public TCR beta family frequency.

Trimming left V 1 base short and J 0 bases short, with 7 bases between. The CDR3 spans 16 residues. The germline V gene encodes CDR1 SNHLY and CDR2 FYNNEI. This sample comprised CD8+ T cells from cultured PBMCs, obtained from culture after CMV antigen stimulation. This clonotype originated in a human donor in good health (CMV status not recorded). Some clones in this sample may be carry-over from other donors' samples. The rearrangement links TRBV2 to TRBJ1-6; D not resolved. The CDR3 loop reads CASSEESGSYNSPLHF. CDR3 sequence (DNA): TGTGCCAGCAGTGAAGAGAGCGGCTCCTATAATTCACCCCTCCACTTT. Supplemented by reference TRBV2 and TRBJ1-6, the full variable domain reads EPEVTQTPSHQVTQMGQEVILRCVPISNHLYFYWYRQILGQKVEFLVSFYNNEISEKSEIFDDQFSVERPDGSNFTLKIRSTKLEDSAMYFCASSEESGSYNSPLHFGNGTRLTVT.